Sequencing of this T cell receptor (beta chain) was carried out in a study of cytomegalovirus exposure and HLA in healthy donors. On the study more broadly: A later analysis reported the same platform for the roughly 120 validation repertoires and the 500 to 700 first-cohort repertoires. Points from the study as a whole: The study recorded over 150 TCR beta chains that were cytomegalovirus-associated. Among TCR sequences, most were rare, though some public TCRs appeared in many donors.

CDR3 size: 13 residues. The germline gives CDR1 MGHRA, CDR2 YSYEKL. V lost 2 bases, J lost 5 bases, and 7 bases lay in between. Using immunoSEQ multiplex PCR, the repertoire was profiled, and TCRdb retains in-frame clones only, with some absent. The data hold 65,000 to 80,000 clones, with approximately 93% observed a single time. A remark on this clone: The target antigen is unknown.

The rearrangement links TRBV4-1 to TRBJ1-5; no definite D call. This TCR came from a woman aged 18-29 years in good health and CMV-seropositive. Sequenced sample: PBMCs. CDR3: CASSQKQYQPQHF. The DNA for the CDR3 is TGCGCCAGCAGCCAAAAACAGTATCAGCCCCAGCATTTT.